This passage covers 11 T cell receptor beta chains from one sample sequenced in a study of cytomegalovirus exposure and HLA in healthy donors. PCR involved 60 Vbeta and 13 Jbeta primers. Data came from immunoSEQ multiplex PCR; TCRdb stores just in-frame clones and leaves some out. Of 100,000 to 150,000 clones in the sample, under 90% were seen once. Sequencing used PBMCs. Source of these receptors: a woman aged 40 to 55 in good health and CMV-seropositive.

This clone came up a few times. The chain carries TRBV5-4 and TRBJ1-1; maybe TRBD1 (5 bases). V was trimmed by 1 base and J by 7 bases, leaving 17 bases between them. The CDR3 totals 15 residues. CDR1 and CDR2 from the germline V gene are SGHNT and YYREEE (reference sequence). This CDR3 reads CASSLPARGDLEAFF. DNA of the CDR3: TGTGCCAGCAGCTTGCCAGCAAGGGGTGACCTTGAAGCTTTCTTT.

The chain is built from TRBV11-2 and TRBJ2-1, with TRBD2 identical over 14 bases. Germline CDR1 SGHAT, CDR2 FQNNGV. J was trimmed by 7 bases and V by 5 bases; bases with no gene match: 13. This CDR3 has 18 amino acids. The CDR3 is CASSRTSGRLSSGNEQFF. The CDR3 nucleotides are TGTGCCAGCAGCCGGACTAGCGGGAGGTTAAGTTCAGGGAATGAGCAGTTCTTC.

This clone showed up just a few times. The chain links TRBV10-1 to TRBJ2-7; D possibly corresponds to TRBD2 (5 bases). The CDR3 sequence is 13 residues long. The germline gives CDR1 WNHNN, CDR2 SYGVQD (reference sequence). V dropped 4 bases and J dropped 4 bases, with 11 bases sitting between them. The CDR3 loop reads CASSVRAEYEQYF. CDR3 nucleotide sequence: TGCGCCAGCAGTGTGAGGGCGGAATACGAGCAGTACTTC.

CDR3 DNA: TGTGCCAGCAGTTACCGGGGGGCCGGGGAGCTGTTTTTT. This gives the protein CASSYRGAGELFF. The chain is built from TRBV6-5 and TRBJ2-2, with TRBD2 matching over 7 bases. The junction had 0 bases not matched to a gene; V was cut back by 2 bases and J by 6 bases. The CDR3 has 13 amino acids. From germline, CDR1 is MNHEY and CDR2 SVGAGI.

The chain's CDR3 is CASSGRTGLTKNIQYF. Here the CDR3 DNA reads TGTGCCAGCAGCGGGAGGACAGGCTTGACCAAAAACATTCAGTACTTC. The rearrangement joins TRBV5-6 to TRBJ2-4; TRBD1 is a possible D gene (7 bases). Germline values: CDR1 SGHDT, CDR2 YYEEEE. V lost 4 bases to trimming and J lost 2 bases, with 16 bases between them. This CDR3 region has 16 residues.

CDR3 nucleotides: TGCGCCAGCAGCAGAAGAGGGACAGGCGGCGAAGCTTTCTTT. The encoded protein is CASSRRGTGGEAFF. The chain uses TRBV5-1 and TRBJ1-1; TRBD1 matches 8 bases. Germline V CDR1 and CDR2: SGHRS, YFSETQ. CDR3 size: 14 residues. J lost 8 bases, V lost 4 bases, and 10 bases had no gene match.

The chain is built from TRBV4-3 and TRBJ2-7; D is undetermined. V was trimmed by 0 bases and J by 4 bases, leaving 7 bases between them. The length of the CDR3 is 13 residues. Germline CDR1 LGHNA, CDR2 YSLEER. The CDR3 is CASSQESFYEQYF. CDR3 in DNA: TGCGCCAGCAGCCAAGAATCCTTTTACGAGCAGTACTTC.

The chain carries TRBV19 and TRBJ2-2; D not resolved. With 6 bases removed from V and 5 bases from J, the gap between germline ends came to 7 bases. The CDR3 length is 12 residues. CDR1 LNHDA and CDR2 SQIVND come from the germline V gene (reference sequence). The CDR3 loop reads CASRIRTGELFF. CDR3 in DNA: TGTGCCAGTAGGATTCGGACCGGGGAGCTGTTTTTT. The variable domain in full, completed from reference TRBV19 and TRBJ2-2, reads DGGITQSPKYLFRKEGQNVTLSCEQNLNHDAMYWYRQDPGQGLRLIYYSQIVNDFQKGDIAEGYSVSREKKESFPLTVTSAQKNPTAFYLCASRIRTGELFFGEGSRLTVL.

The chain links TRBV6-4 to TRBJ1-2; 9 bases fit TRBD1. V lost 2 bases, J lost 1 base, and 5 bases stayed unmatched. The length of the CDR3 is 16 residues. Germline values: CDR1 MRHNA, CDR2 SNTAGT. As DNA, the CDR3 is TGTGCCAGCAGTGACCGACAGGGGGGAGTTAACTATGGCTACACCTTC. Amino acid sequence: CASSDRQGGVNYGYTF.

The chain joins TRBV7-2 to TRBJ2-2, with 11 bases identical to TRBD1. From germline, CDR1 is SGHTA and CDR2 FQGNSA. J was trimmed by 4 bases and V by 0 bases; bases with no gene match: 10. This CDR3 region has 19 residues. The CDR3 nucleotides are TGTGCCAGCAGCTTAGCCTACGACCGGGACAGGGGGATCACCGGGGAGCTGTTTTTT. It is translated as CASSLAYDRDRGITGELFF.

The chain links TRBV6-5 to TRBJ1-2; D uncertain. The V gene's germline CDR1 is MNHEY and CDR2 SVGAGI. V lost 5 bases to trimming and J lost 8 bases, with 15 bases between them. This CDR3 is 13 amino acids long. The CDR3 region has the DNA TGTGCCAGCAGTGAACCGGGGTTTGGGGGCTACACCTTC. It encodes CASSEPGFGGYTF.